This T cell receptor beta chain was profiled in a study of PD-L1 blockade in urothelial cancer. Looking at the study overall: About 90% of the roughly 29 patients were men with bladder-origin urothelial cancer. Reported median T cell count for blood samples was around 140,000.

Comments on this clone: What it binds is unknown.

Regarding the study as a whole: Clones that were tumor-associated expanded more in the blood of durable-benefit patients at 3 weeks.

The germline CDR1 and CDR2 sequences are SGHRS and YFSETQ. Trimming cost V 0 bases and J 0 bases; bases outside gene matches: 1. The CDR3 spans 16 residues. Synthetic TCR analog templates were spiked into each PCR. Repertoires were generated with immunoSEQ multiplex PCR, while TCRdb's copy carries only in-frame clones and drops some. The sample consists of 45,000 to 50,000 clones, about 87% of them appearing once. This sequence joins TRBV5-1 and TRBJ2-3; 10 bases agree with TRBD2. The TCR was taken from a man aged 80 or over with urothelial cancer. The material was PBMCs, obtained around atezolizumab (anti-PD-L1) treatment. The CDR3 here is CASSLETSGSTDTQYF. The CDR3 region has the DNA TGCGCCAGCAGCTTGGAGACTAGCGGGAGCACAGATACGCAGTATTTT.